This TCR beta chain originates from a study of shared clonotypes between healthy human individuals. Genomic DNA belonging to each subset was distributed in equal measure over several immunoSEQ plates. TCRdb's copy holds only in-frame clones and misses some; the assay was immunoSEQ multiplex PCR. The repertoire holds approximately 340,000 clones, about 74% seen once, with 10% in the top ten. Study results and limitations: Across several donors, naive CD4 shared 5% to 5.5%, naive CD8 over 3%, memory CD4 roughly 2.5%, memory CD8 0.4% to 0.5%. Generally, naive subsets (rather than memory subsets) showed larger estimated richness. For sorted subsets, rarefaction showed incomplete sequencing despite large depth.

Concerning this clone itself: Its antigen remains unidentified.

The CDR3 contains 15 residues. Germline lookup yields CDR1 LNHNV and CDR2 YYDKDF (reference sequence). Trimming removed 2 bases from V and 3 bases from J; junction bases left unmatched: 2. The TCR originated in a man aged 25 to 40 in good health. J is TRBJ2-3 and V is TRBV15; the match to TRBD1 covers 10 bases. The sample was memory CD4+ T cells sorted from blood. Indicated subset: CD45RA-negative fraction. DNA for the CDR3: TGTGCCACCAGCAGAAGGGACAGGGGAACAGATACGCAGTATTTT. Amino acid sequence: CATSRRDRGTDTQYF. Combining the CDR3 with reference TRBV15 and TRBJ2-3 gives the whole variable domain DAMVIQNPRYQVTQFGKPVTLSCSQTLNHNVMYWYQQKSSQAPKLLFHYYDKDFNNEADTPDNFQSRRPNTSFCFLDIRSPGLGDTAMYLCATSRRDRGTDTQYFGPGTRLTVL.